This T cell receptor beta chain was retrieved from a study of blood T cell repertoires in COVID-19. Study-level information: Samples of COVID-19 (acute and convalescent) were obtained from the United States, Italy and Spain. Sources were T cells, B-cell-depleted T cells, or PBMCs; the material itself was cDNA or gDNA.

Produced via immunoSEQ multiplex PCR; TCRdb's table is partial and in-frame only. The sample records approximately 230,000 clones, 85% to 90% being singletons. After removal of 4 bases from V and 2 bases from J, the junction contained 3 bases not matched to a gene. The CDR3 contains 14 residues. The germline V gene has CDR1 SGHRS and CDR2 YFSETQ. Participant-reported clinical history was the basis for cohort assignment. Cohort 3 recovery required two negative PCRs, clearance, or symptom resolution. This rearrangement joins TRBV5-1 to TRBJ2-7, with 10 positions matching TRBD1. Input material: PBMCs or T cells enriched from blood (not recorded which). This sequence originates from a man aged 18-30 years who had recovered from COVID-19. The CDR3 region is CASSRGQGTYEQYF. The DNA for the CDR3 is TGCGCCAGCAGCCGGGGACAGGGGACCTACGAGCAGTACTTC. Full variable domain (rest looked up from reference TRBV5-1 and TRBJ2-7): KAGVTQTPRYLIKTRGQQVTLSCSPISGHRSVSWYQQTPGQGLQFLFEYFSETQRNKGNFPGRFSGRQFSNSRSEMNVSTLELGDSALYLCASSRGQGTYEQYFGPGTRLTVT.